This TCR beta chain came from a study of graft-versus-host responses after intestinal transplantation. This CDR3 has 11 amino acids. The V gene lost 2 bases and the J gene lost 4 bases, with 2 bases spanning the gap. Germline assignment: CDR1 MRHNA and CDR2 SNTAGT. Sequencing used immunoSEQ multiplex PCR; TCRdb keeps in-frame clones, though not all of them. Found here are some 23,000 clones, roughly 86% of them singletons; the top ten hold just over 0.9%. Comments on this clone: The target antigen is unknown.

The material sequenced was unstimulated CD8+ T cells sorted from spleen or lymph node cells, taken before transplant. This chain connects TRBV6-4 to TRBJ1-2; D is ambiguous. This TCR derives from a human donor who was the organ donor for an intestinal transplant. CDR3 sequence reads: CASSDSYGYTF. The CDR3 region has the DNA TGTGCCAGCAGTGACAGCTATGGCTACACCTTC.